Listed below are T cell receptor beta chains from one sample, sequenced in a study of CXCR3-negative and CXCR3-positive naive CD8 T cells. TCRdb re-called the 5' RACE reads and gives one entry per CDR3 protein, without DNA. Here the sample table reports tens of thousands of distinct CDR3 sequences. What was sequenced was naive CXCR3+ CD8+ T cells from blood. These receptors all stem from a human donor in good health. Some clones in this sample may be carry-over from other donors' samples. Both conserved end residues are part of each CDR3. Fields, in order: V gene, J gene, clone size, CDR3 length, CDR3 protein. Where a row states a size, it is once, few, many or the class of an expanded clone; other rows omit it.

v_call: TRBV7-9; j_call: TRBJ2-7; clone_size: .; cdr3_length: 15; cdr3_aa: CASSLSWDSTYEQYF
v_call: TRBV27; j_call: TRBJ1-5; clone_size: .; cdr3_length: 15; cdr3_aa: CASSFAFQNNQPQHF
v_call: TRBV7-9; j_call: TRBJ2-2; clone_size: .; cdr3_length: 15; cdr3_aa: CASSLVSGVTGELFF
v_call: TRBV20-1; j_call: TRBJ1-1; clone_size: .; cdr3_length: 14; cdr3_aa: CSAREPGQGTEAFF
v_call: TRBV5-4; j_call: TRBJ2-2; clone_size: .; cdr3_length: 15; cdr3_aa: CASSLDNSASGELFF
v_call: TRBV20-1; j_call: TRBJ2-7; clone_size: .; cdr3_length: 12; cdr3_aa: CSARVGGNEQYF
v_call: TRBV12-3/TRBV12-4; j_call: TRBJ2-6; clone_size: .; cdr3_length: 16; cdr3_aa: CASRGSGLSGANVLTF
v_call: TRBV4-3; j_call: TRBJ1-6; clone_size: .; cdr3_length: 16; cdr3_aa: CASSQDRPGHNSPLHF
v_call: TRBV20-1; j_call: TRBJ1-1; clone_size: .; cdr3_length: 12; cdr3_aa: CSARGGSPEAFF
v_call: TRBV12-3/TRBV12-4; j_call: TRBJ2-7; clone_size: .; cdr3_length: 12; cdr3_aa: CASSLTSYEQYF
v_call: TRBV15; j_call: TRBJ2-5; clone_size: .; cdr3_length: 16; cdr3_aa: CATSRDWEGDQETQYF
v_call: TRBV28; j_call: TRBJ2-1; clone_size: .; cdr3_length: 18; cdr3_aa: CASSLLTRLSSSYNEQFF
v_call: TRBV7-9; j_call: TRBJ1-4; clone_size: .; cdr3_length: 18; cdr3_aa: CASSPPRGGLSTNEKLFF
v_call: TRBV27; j_call: TRBJ1-2; clone_size: .; cdr3_length: 14; cdr3_aa: CASSPRGQGYGYTF
v_call: TRBV27; j_call: TRBJ2-1; clone_size: .; cdr3_length: 15; cdr3_aa: CASSLRDTSYNEQFF
v_call: TRBV3-1; j_call: TRBJ2-7; clone_size: .; cdr3_length: 13; cdr3_aa: CASSQDLGDEQYF
v_call: TRBV29-1; j_call: TRBJ1-2; clone_size: .; cdr3_length: 15; cdr3_aa: CSVEARQDVEYGYTF
v_call: TRBV29-1; j_call: TRBJ1-5; clone_size: .; cdr3_length: 12; cdr3_aa: CSVSSFNQPQHF
v_call: TRBV5-1; j_call: TRBJ2-7; clone_size: .; cdr3_length: 13; cdr3_aa: CASSPGPDYEQYF
v_call: TRBV12-3/TRBV12-4; j_call: TRBJ2-2; clone_size: .; cdr3_length: 12; cdr3_aa: CASSPTGGELFF
v_call: TRBV6-5; j_call: TRBJ2-1; clone_size: .; cdr3_length: 14; cdr3_aa: CASSWRGEGNEQFF
v_call: TRBV12-5; j_call: TRBJ2-5; clone_size: .; cdr3_length: 17; cdr3_aa: CASGLFSPTTGGETQYF
v_call: TRBV5-1; j_call: TRBJ1-5; clone_size: .; cdr3_length: 13; cdr3_aa: CASSPGGGQPQHF
v_call: TRBV4-1; j_call: TRBJ2-7; clone_size: .; cdr3_length: 14; cdr3_aa: CASSLQGGNYEQYF
v_call: TRBV20-1; j_call: TRBJ2-7; clone_size: .; cdr3_length: 13; cdr3_aa: CSATGTEFYEQYF
v_call: TRBV4-3; j_call: TRBJ2-7; clone_size: .; cdr3_length: 18; cdr3_aa: CASSQDLPLGGRTYEQYF
v_call: TRBV12-3/TRBV12-4; j_call: TRBJ2-5; clone_size: .; cdr3_length: 11; cdr3_aa: CASSWAEAQYF
v_call: TRBV27; j_call: TRBJ2-2; clone_size: .; cdr3_length: 14; cdr3_aa: CASSSRINTGELFF
v_call: TRBV28; j_call: TRBJ2-7; clone_size: medium-sized; cdr3_length: 14; cdr3_aa: CASTGGTGGNEQYF
v_call: TRBV7-6; j_call: TRBJ2-7; clone_size: medium-sized; cdr3_length: 15; cdr3_aa: CASSSGQGAYYEQYF
v_call: TRBV7-8; j_call: TRBJ2-1; clone_size: .; cdr3_length: 18; cdr3_aa: CASSLGSIGLAGDNEQFF
v_call: TRBV6-2/TRBV6-3; j_call: TRBJ1-1; clone_size: .; cdr3_length: 17; cdr3_aa: CASREQGAVLWNTEAFF
v_call: TRBV12-3/TRBV12-4; j_call: TRBJ2-7; clone_size: .; cdr3_length: 17; cdr3_aa: CASSFPPADRNTYEQYF
v_call: TRBV5-1; j_call: TRBJ2-7; clone_size: .; cdr3_length: 14; cdr3_aa: CASTTQGKRDEQYF
v_call: TRBV6-5; j_call: TRBJ1-2; clone_size: .; cdr3_length: 14; cdr3_aa: CASSYEGQTYGYTF
v_call: TRBV7-9; j_call: TRBJ1-5; clone_size: .; cdr3_length: 14; cdr3_aa: CASSLAQSNQPQHF
v_call: TRBV12-3/TRBV12-4; j_call: TRBJ1-5; clone_size: .; cdr3_length: 13; cdr3_aa: CASSSEGRQPQHF
v_call: TRBV7-9; j_call: TRBJ2-7; clone_size: .; cdr3_length: 15; cdr3_aa: CASSSPGHLFYEQYF
v_call: TRBV6-1; j_call: TRBJ2-7; clone_size: .; cdr3_length: 17; cdr3_aa: CASSEVWFQVTSYEQYF
v_call: TRBV28; j_call: TRBJ2-4; clone_size: .; cdr3_length: 14; cdr3_aa: CASSFTGGFYIQYF